This TCR beta chain was sequenced for a study of chemoradiotherapy in HPV16-positive cancers. Study-wide context: Candidate HPV-specific clones and shared TCR motifs came from two HPV16-positive patients. Broader study findings: Functional assays defining HPV-specific T cells used only a couple of HPV16-positive patients. Non-HPV-specific T cells did not expand in tumors during treatment, whereas candidate HPV-specific clones and E7-related motifs did. In HPV16-positive patients, HPV-responsive T-cell expansion tracked better recurrence-free survival.

As regards this clone: Antigen unknown.

Method: immunoSEQ multiplex PCR; TCRdb's copy keeps in-frame clones and lacks some. The data hold roughly 16,000 clones, with 85% to 95% observed a single time. The V and J ends lost 5 bases and 2 bases respectively, with 14 bases between them. The CDR3 sequence is 15 residues long. CDR1 and CDR2 from the germline V gene are SEHNR and FQNEAQ (reference sequence). The chain has TRBV7-9 and TRBJ2-3; a weak D match, TRBD2 (5 bases). The receptor's source is a human donor with HPV-associated anogenital cancer. The sequencing here drew on blood, taken from a patient who underwent chemoradiotherapy. The CDR3 spells CASSPLGGLTDTQYF. In nucleotides, the CDR3 is TGTGCCAGCAGCCCGCTAGGCGGGCTCACAGATACGCAGTATTTT. Complete variable domain (other parts from reference TRBV7-9 and TRBJ2-3): DTGVSQNPRHKITKRGQNVTFRCDPISEHNRLYWYRQTLGQGPEFLTYFQNEAQLEKSRLLSDRFSAERPKGSFSTLEIQRTEQGDSAMYLCASSPLGGLTDTQYFGPGTRLTVL.